This T cell receptor beta chain was identified in a study of graft-versus-host responses after intestinal transplantation. For the study at large: Grafts that recipients had were multivisceral, liver-intestinal, or isolated intestinal transplants. Recipients across the board were started on anti-thymocyte globulin induction, then kept on tacrolimus and steroids for two to three years. Findings and limits, study-wide: Early after transplant, HvG declines were associated with peak levels of circulating GvH clones. The presence of high graft-versus-host to host-versus-graft clonal ratios in allografts characterized patients with graft-donor T cell macrochimerism.

The CDR3 runs 14 residues. The V end was cut by 10 bases, the J end by 4 bases, with 18 bases between. Germline V CDR1 and CDR2: MNHNY, SVGAGI (reference sequence). Here immunoSEQ multiplex PCR was the method, and the copy in TCRdb shows in-frame clones only, minus some. The sample comprises tens of thousands of clones, roughly nine tenths of which are singletons, and around 0.35% rests with the top ten. Details on this clone: Its antigen is still unknown.

The rearrangement links TRBV6-6 to TRBJ2-3; maybe TRBD2 (7 bases). Specimen: unstimulated CD4+ T cells sorted from spleen or lymph node cells, collected before intestinal transplant. The sequence was collected from a human donor who received an intestinal transplant. CDR3 in DNA: TGTGCCACCGGACGAGGGGGGGCCTCAGATACGCAGTATTTT. As protein: CATGRGGASDTQYF.